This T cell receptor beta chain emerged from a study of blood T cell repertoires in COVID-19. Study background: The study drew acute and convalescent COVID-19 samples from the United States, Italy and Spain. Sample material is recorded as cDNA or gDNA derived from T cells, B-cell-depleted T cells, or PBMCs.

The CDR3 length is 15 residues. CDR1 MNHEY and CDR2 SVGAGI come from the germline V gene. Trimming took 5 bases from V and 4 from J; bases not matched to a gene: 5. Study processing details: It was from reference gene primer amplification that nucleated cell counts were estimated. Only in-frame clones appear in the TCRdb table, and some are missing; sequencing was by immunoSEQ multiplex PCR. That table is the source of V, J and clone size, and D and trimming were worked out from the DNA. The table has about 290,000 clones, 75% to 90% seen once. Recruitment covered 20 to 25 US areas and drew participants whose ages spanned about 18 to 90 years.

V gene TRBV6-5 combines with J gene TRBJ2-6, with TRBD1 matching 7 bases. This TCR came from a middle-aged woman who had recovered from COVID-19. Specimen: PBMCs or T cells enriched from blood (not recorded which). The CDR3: CASSPGQAGANVLTF. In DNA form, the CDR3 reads TGTGCCAGCAGTCCTGGACAGGCGGGGGCCAACGTCCTGACTTTC.